This TCR beta chain was captured in a study of Ad26.COV2.S vaccination and SARS-CoV-2 variants. The protocol was immunoSEQ multiplex PCR, while the TCRdb copy is restricted to in-frame clones and leaves out a portion. The sample holds over 200,000 clones, around 87% seen once. As for this clone: Its antigen is unidentified.

Broader study findings: Those who received vaccine or placebo ended up with similar non-spike TCR breadth. Vaccine recipients had higher spike-specific TCR breadth than placebo recipients.

The CDR3 consists of 15 residues. Described treatment: over 15 received Ad26.COV2.S at low or high dose, single or two shots; 5 received placebo; per-sample allocation not given. On day 63 after the first injection, vaccine and placebo recipients gave samples. Sequences were derived from peripheral blood, sampled in a trial of Ad26.COV2.S vaccine versus placebo. The chain employs TRBV21-1 and TRBJ1-4. TRBV21-1 is noted as a pseudogene. This clonotype was obtained from a person between 18 and 59 years old who received the Ad26.COV2.S COVID-19 vaccine or a placebo. The CDR3 reads CARVTATRINEKLFF. The CDR3 DNA sequence: TGTGCCCGCGTCACAGCGACCCGAATAAATGAAAAACTGTTTTTT.